This entry lists 3 T cell receptor beta chains sequenced from one sample in a study of blood T cells in healthy people across ages. Through a sample-barcoded 5' primer and a J-beta primer mix, a second PCR was run for roughly 7 to 11 cycles. MiXCR, run by TCRdb on the 5' RACE reads, gives a single entry per CDR3 protein. The repertoire holds about 1.8 million distinct CDR3 sequences, with roughly 50% as singletons. The sequenced sample consisted of blood. The receptors were sampled from a woman aged 35 to 49 in good health.

This clonotype was picked up a small number of times. The V gene is TRBV12-3 or TRBV12-4, the J gene TRBJ1-4; D is ambiguous. The V and J ends lost 4 bases and 8 bases respectively, with 11 bases between them. The CDR3 has 13 residues. The chain's CDR3 is CASSSSDYEKLFF. For the CDR3, the DNA is TGTGCCAGCAGTTCGTCCGATTACGAAAAACTGTTTTTT.

This clonotype was seen more than once but under ten times. The rearrangement links TRBV10-2 to TRBJ2-3; D remains ambiguous. Germline CDR1 and CDR2: WSHSY and SAAADI. This CDR3 contains 12 residues. V dropped 6 bases and J dropped 4 bases, with 8 bases sitting between them. DNA for the CDR3: TGCGCCAGCAGGCAGCAGCCAGATACGCAGTATTTT. Its translation is CASRQQPDTQYF.

V usage is TRBV11-2 and J usage is TRBJ1-2; D may be TRBD1 (5 bases). The germline gives CDR1 SGHAT, CDR2 FQNNGV. V was cut by 5 bases and J by 8 bases, with 12 bases left in between. The CDR3 runs 12 residues. CDR3 region: CASSRGPDGYTF. CDR3 in DNA: TGTGCCAGCAGCAGGGGCCCGGACGGCTACACCTTC.